One sample yielded the 30 T cell receptor beta chains listed below, sequenced in a study of T-cell memory formation after mild COVID-19 (dated by TCRdb to 2020 to 2022). Libraries were built with 5' RACE. The data were produced on an Illumina NovaSeq 6000. TCRdb cleaned the public reads at Q25 with fastp, built clones with MiXCR and kept in-frame beta chains. Rows with one shared CDR3 protein collapse into an entry with the most common genes and DNA. The sample records 130,000 to 150,000 distinct CDR3 sequences, 5.5% to 7% of which are singletons. The leading ten clones occupy roughly 2.1% of the sample. Sequenced material: PBMCs or a T cell subset sorted from them (not recorded which). Receptors were obtained from an adult woman who had mild COVID-19 (a few samples of this study predate the infection). The sample titles of this study are shuffled in the database, so cell type and time point are left out; the donor was told from shared clones.

The gene calls are TRBV18 and TRBJ2-7; TRBD1 agrees at 7 bases. V trimming: 5 bases; J trimming: 3 bases; junction bases outside the gene matches: 7. This CDR3 region has 14 residues. Germline CDR1 and CDR2: KGHSH and LQKENI. The CDR3 region is CASSSDRSNYEQYF. The CDR3, as DNA: TGTGCCAGCTCATCGGACAGGTCAAACTACGAGCAGTACTTC.

The rearrangement joins TRBV11-3 to TRBJ2-3; D is perhaps TRBD2 (5 bases). CDR3 length: 15 amino acids. Between the trimmed V and J ends, which lost 0 bases and 3 bases, there was a span of 10 bases. Germline V CDR1 and CDR2: SGHNT, YENEEA. In DNA, the CDR3 is TGTGCCAGCAGCTTAGATAGCGTAAGGACAGATACGCAGTATTTT. Protein product: CASSLDSVRTDTQYF.

This clonotype was detected many times. The chain links TRBV14 to TRBJ2-5; D unresolved. The length of the CDR3 is 13 residues. The germline gives CDR1 SGHDN, CDR2 FVKESK. V lost 4 bases and J 0 bases, leaving 6 bases between the germline ends. The CDR3 nucleotides read TGTGCCAGCAGCCGGACGTACCAAGAGACCCAGTACTTC. Translation: CASSRTYQETQYF.

There are many counts of this clonotype. The rearrangement joins TRBV3-1 to TRBJ2-1; either TRBD1 or TRBD2 may supply D (5 bases each). The germline gives CDR1 LGHDT, CDR2 YNNKEL (reference sequence). This CDR3 is built from 14 residues. The V and J ends lost 7 bases and 3 bases respectively, with 13 bases between them. CDR3 bases: TGTGCCAGCAAACTTGGGGGAGTCTACAATGAGCAGTTCTTC. It yields the protein CASKLGGVYNEQFF.

In its sample, this clonotype was seen many times. The gene calls are TRBV20-1 and TRBJ1-5; no clear D gene. Germline V lookup: CDR1 DFQATT, CDR2 SNEGSKA (reference sequence). V was pared by 2 bases and J by 1 base, with 9 bases between. This CDR3 has 14 residues. In DNA form, the CDR3 reads TGCAGTGCTAGACCCAGTTCAAGCAATCAGCCCCAGCATTTT. Translation: CSARPSSSNQPQHF.

The CDR3 protein is CASSQRQDNSPLHF. CDR3 in DNA: TGCGCCAGCAGCCAGAGACAGGATAATTCACCCCTCCACTTT. The V gene is TRBV5-1, the J gene TRBJ1-6; possibly TRBD1 for D (6 bases). The CDR3 covers 14 residues. Germline loops: CDR1 SGHRS, CDR2 YFSETQ. The V and J ends lost 4 bases and 5 bases respectively, with 10 bases between them.

This clonotype was counted between two and nine times. V gene TRBV7-9 combines with J gene TRBJ2-3, with 7 nucleotides matching TRBD2. This CDR3 has 16 residues. Per germline, CDR1 SEHNR and CDR2 FQNEAQ (reference sequence). The ends lost 5 bases at V and 5 bases at J; junction bases unmatched: 13. The CDR3 bases are TGTGCCAGCAGCGTCAGAAGGGGCGGGAGAGGAGATACGCAGTATTTT. Amino acid sequence: CASSVRRGGRGDTQYF.

This clonotype was observed a few times. The rearrangement joins TRBV20-1 to TRBJ2-7, with 10 nucleotides matching TRBD1. V lost 2 bases, J lost 6 bases, and 7 bases stayed unmatched. CDR3 size: 14 residues. Looked up from germline, CDR1 is DFQATT and CDR2 is SNEGSKA (reference sequence). CDR3 sequence: CSARRGQGTGEQYF. The CDR3 nucleotides read TGCAGTGCTAGAAGGGGACAGGGGACGGGCGAGCAGTACTTC.

The chain has TRBV9 and TRBJ1-1; D possibly corresponds to TRBD1 (6 bases). CDR3 length: 15 amino acids. Germline CDR1 is SGDLS and CDR2 is YYNGEE. Between the trimmed V and J ends, which lost 4 bases and 5 bases, there was a span of 18 bases. CDR3 bases: TGTGCCAGCAGCAACCTGGGGGGGCGAAGAACTGAAGCTTTCTTT. This sequence encodes CASSNLGGRRTEAFF.

In its sample, this clonotype was seen a few times. This chain uses TRBV7-2 with TRBJ2-5; D unclear. The CDR3 extends over 14 amino acids. The germline V gene encodes CDR1 SGHTA and CDR2 FQGNSA. Trimming took 3 bases from V and 2 from J, leaving 10 bases between them. CDR3 protein: CASSLANLQETQYF. CDR3 coding DNA: TGTGCCAGCAGCTTGGCTAACCTACAAGAGACCCAGTACTTC.

There are many counts of this clonotype. The rearrangement uses TRBV29-1 and TRBJ2-7; D unclear. Deletions cut 0 bases from V and 0 bases from J, with 12 bases between. Germline assignment: CDR1 SQVTM and CDR2 ANQGSEA. The CDR3 is 15 amino acids. CDR3 in amino acids: CSVEDLGQVSYEQYF. CDR3 sequence (DNA): TGCAGCGTTGAAGATTTAGGTCAGGTCTCCTACGAGCAGTACTTC.

This clonotype was detected many times. The chain links TRBV12-3 or TRBV12-4 to TRBJ1-5; a possible D gene is TRBD1 (5 bases). The CDR3 has 13 amino acids. Trimming pared 4 bases from V and 5 bases from J, leaving 9 bases between. Here the CDR3 reads CASSSTTDQPQHF. The CDR3 bases are TGTGCCAGCAGTTCTACGACAGATCAGCCCCAGCATTTT.

This sequence joins TRBV5-1 and TRBJ2-2; D may be TRBD1 (6 bases). Germline assignment: CDR1 SGHRS and CDR2 YFSETQ. The CDR3 totals 15 residues. V was pared by 4 bases and J by 4 bases, with 14 bases between. The CDR3, as DNA: TGCGCCAGCAGCCCGAGGACAGAGGGCACCGGGGAGCTGTTTTTT. Amino acid sequence: CASSPRTEGTGELFF.

This clonotype was counted a few times. DNA of the CDR3: TGTGCCACCAGTGATTATGACGGCTATGGCTACACCTTC. As protein: CATSDYDGYGYTF. The rearrangement joins TRBV24-1 to TRBJ1-2; no definite D call. The CDR3 length is 13 residues. CDR1 and CDR2 from the germline V gene are KGHDR and SFDVKD. Trimming stripped 2 bases from V and 4 bases from J, with 7 bases between.

This clonotype was counted ten times or more. V usage is TRBV12-3 or TRBV12-4 and J usage is TRBJ1-4; the match to TRBD1 covers 7 bases. Germline trimming cut 4 bases from V and 8 bases from J; bases unmatched to any gene: 4. This CDR3 contains 13 residues. The CDR3 sequence is CASSSRQGEKLFF. DNA for the CDR3: TGTGCCAGCAGTTCAAGACAGGGCGAAAAACTGTTTTTT.

V usage is TRBV3-1 and J usage is TRBJ2-7; D is possibly TRBD1 or TRBD2 (6 bases each). The CDR3 runs 17 residues. V lost 1 base and J 2 bases, leaving 18 bases between the germline ends. Germline lookup yields CDR1 LGHDT and CDR2 YNNKEL (reference sequence). CDR3 DNA sequence: TGTGCCAGCAGCCAAGCCCCCCGGGGGCACGGCGCCTACGAGCAGTACTTC. It encodes CASSQAPRGHGAYEQYF.

V is TRBV7-3 and J is TRBJ2-5; 7 nucleotides match TRBD2. CDR1 and CDR2 from the germline V gene are SGHTA and FQGTGA. The CDR3 extends over 14 amino acids. The trim removed 4 bases at V and 4 bases at J, leaving 6 bases unmatched. In DNA, the CDR3 is TGTGCCAGCAGCTCCACGGGAGGCCCAGAGACCCAGTACTTC. Translating gives CASSSTGGPETQYF.

This clonotype was seen a few times. The chain carries TRBV25-1 and TRBJ1-1; perhaps TRBD1 as D (5 bases). Trimming left V 7 bases short and J 3 bases short, with 15 bases between. There are 14 residues in the CDR3. The germline CDR1 and CDR2 sequences are MGHDK and SYGVNS. The CDR3 DNA reads as TGTGCCAGCACCCCACTGGGGCTGGACACTGAAGCTTTCTTT. Translated, it gives CASTPLGLDTEAFF.

There are many counts of this clonotype. The rearrangement joins TRBV6-5 to TRBJ2-2; possibly TRBD1 for D (5 bases). Trimming left V 4 bases short and J 7 bases short, with 13 bases between. The CDR3 extends over 14 amino acids. CDR1 and CDR2 (germline): MNHEY, SVGAGI. The CDR3 reads CASSFPRVGGELFF. The DNA of the CDR3 is TGTGCCAGCAGTTTCCCCAGGGTTGGCGGGGAGCTGTTTTTT.

This chain joins TRBV20-1 and TRBJ2-1; 11 nucleotides line up with TRBD2. Germline lookup yields CDR1 DFQATT and CDR2 SNEGSKA (reference sequence). V lost 5 bases, J lost 0 bases, and 6 bases stayed unmatched. The CDR3 length is 16 residues. CDR3 sequence (DNA): TGCAGTGCTGCGCTAGGGACTAGCGGCTCCTACAATGAGCAGTTCTTC. This encodes CSAALGTSGSYNEQFF.

This clonotype was observed a handful of times. This rearrangement joins TRBV9 to TRBJ2-6, with TRBD2 matching 8 bases. Germline V gene lookup returns CDR1 SGDLS and CDR2 YYNGEE. J was trimmed by 0 bases and V by 0 bases; bases with no gene match: 5. This CDR3 has 18 amino acids. CDR3 nucleotide sequence: TGTGCCAGCAGCGTAGCGGGGGGGCCTCACTCTGGGGCCAACGTCCTGACTTTC. It specifies CASSVAGGPHSGANVLTF. Full variable domain (rest looked up from reference TRBV9 and TRBJ2-6): DSGVTQTPKHLITATGQRVTLRCSPRSGDLSVYWYQQSLDQGLQFLIQYYNGEERAKGNILERFSAQQFPDLHSELNLSSLELGDSALYFCASSVAGGPHSGANVLTFGAGSRLTVL.

This clonotype was detected many times. The J gene is TRBJ2-2, the V gene TRBV12-3 or TRBV12-4; tentative D call: TRBD1 (5 bases). Trimming removed 5 bases at V and 2 bases at J, with 12 bases between. This CDR3 contains 15 residues. DNA for the CDR3: TGTGCCAGCAGTCGGCAGGGTGTCAACACCGGGGAGCTGTTTTTT. Translation: CASSRQGVNTGELFF.

A few counts support this clonotype. CDR3 loop: CASSLSQYNSPLHF. CDR3 sequence (DNA): TGTGCCAGCAGCTTATCACAGTATAATTCACCCCTCCACTTT. The genes are TRBV7-9 and TRBJ1-6; D is ambiguous. V lost 2 bases and J 4 bases, leaving 6 bases between the germline ends. The V gene's germline CDR1 is SEHNR and CDR2 FQNEAQ (reference sequence). The CDR3 length is 14 residues. The full variable domain, rest sourced from reference TRBV7-9 and TRBJ1-6, is DTGVSQNPRHKITKRGQNVTFRCDPISEHNRLYWYRQTLGQGPEFLTYFQNEAQLEKSRLLSDRFSAERPKGSFSTLEIQRTEQGDSAMYLCASSLSQYNSPLHFGNGTRLTVT.

V usage is TRBV7-3 and J usage is TRBJ2-6, with D perhaps assigned TRBD1 or TRBD2 (5 bases each). V was trimmed by 5 bases and J by 0 bases, leaving 26 bases between them. Looked up from germline, CDR1 is SGHTA and CDR2 is FQGTGA. The length of the CDR3 is 21 residues. This CDR3 is CASSPTFRLGDTVSGANVLTF. The CDR3 bases are TGTGCCAGCAGCCCTACCTTTAGGTTGGGGGATACGGTCTCTGGGGCCAACGTCCTGACTTTC. The variable domain in full, completed from reference TRBV7-3 and TRBJ2-6, reads GAGVSQTPSNKVTEKGKYVELRCDPISGHTALYWYRQSLGQGPEFLIYFQGTGAADDSGLPNDRFFAVRPEGSVSTLKIQRTERGDSAVYLCASSPTFRLGDTVSGANVLTFGAGSRLTVL.

This clonotype has at least ten counts. The chain links TRBV20-1 to TRBJ2-7; D uncertain. V lost 0 bases and J 3 bases, leaving 9 bases between the germline ends. Germline V gene lookup returns CDR1 DFQATT and CDR2 SNEGSKA (reference sequence). The CDR3 contains 13 residues. CDR3 nucleotides: TGCAGTGCTAGAGACACCAACCTCTACGAGCAGTACTTC. Amino acids: CSARDTNLYEQYF.

The chain uses TRBV7-2 and TRBJ1-2; D uncertain. Germline loops: CDR1 SGHTA, CDR2 FQGNSA. V was trimmed by 6 bases and J by 2 bases, leaving 10 bases between them. The CDR3 runs 13 residues. CDR3: CASRPVANYGYTF. The CDR3 DNA sequence: TGTGCCAGCAGACCAGTGGCCAACTATGGCTACACCTTC.

In its sample, this clonotype was seen a few times. This chain uses TRBV19 with TRBJ1-2; D gene uncertain. V was trimmed by 3 bases and J by 0 bases, leaving 20 bases between them. CDR1 is LNHDA, CDR2 SQIVND, per germline (reference sequence). CDR3 size: 18 residues. The CDR3 DNA reads TGTGCCAGTAGTATCTGGCCCGGGGAGAGGAAGTCTAACTATGGCTACACCTTC. Translating gives CASSIWPGERKSNYGYTF.

Only a few counts were recorded for this clonotype. This chain links TRBV3-1 with TRBJ1-4; 8 bases map to TRBD1. Per germline, CDR1 LGHDT and CDR2 YNNKEL (reference sequence). The CDR3 sequence is 17 residues long. Germline trimming cut 5 bases from V and 5 bases from J; bases unmatched to any gene: 13. Here the CDR3 DNA reads TGTGCCAGCAGCTTCTCACCGGACAGGGCTTCAAATGAAAAACTGTTTTTT. Its protein is CASSFSPDRASNEKLFF.

This chain links TRBV11-1 with TRBJ1-6, with a possible D match to TRBD1 (5 bases). V was shortened by 0 bases and J by 2 bases, with 8 bases between the two germline ends. Germline-derived CDR1 and CDR2 are SGHAT and FQDESV (reference sequence). This CDR3 is built from 16 residues. CDR3: CASSLAGGTYNSPLHF. The CDR3 nucleotides are TGTGCCAGCAGCTTAGCCGGGGGTACCTATAATTCACCCCTCCACTTT.

This clonotype has at least ten counts. CDR3 DNA: TGTGCCAGCAGCTTAGGGGGGCTTTCCTACAATGAGCAGTTCTTC. Translated: CASSLGGLSYNEQFF. The V gene is TRBV7-9, the J gene TRBJ2-1; perhaps TRBD1 as D (6 bases). Germline loops: CDR1 SEHNR, CDR2 FQNEAQ (reference sequence). The V end lost 1 base, the J end lost 1 base, and 8 bases lay between the germline ends. This CDR3 is 15 amino acids long.